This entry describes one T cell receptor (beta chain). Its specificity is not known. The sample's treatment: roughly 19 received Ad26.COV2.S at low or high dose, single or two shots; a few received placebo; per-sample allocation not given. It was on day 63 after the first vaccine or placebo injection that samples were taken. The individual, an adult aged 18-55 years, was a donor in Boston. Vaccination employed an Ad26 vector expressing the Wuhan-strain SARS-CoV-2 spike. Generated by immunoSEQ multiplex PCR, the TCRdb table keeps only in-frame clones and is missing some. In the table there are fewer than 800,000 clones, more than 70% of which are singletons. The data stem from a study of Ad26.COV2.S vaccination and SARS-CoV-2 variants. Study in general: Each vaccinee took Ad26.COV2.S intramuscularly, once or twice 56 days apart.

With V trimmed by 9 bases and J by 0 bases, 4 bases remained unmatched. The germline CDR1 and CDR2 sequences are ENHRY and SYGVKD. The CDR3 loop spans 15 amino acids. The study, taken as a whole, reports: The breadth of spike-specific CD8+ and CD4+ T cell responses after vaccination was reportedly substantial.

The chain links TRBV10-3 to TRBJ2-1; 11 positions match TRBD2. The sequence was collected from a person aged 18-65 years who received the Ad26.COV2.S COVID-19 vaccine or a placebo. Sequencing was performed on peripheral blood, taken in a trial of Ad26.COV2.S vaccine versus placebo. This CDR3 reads CAISGTSGSYNEQFF. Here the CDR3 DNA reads TGTGCCATTTCAGGGACTAGCGGCTCCTACAATGAGCAGTTCTTC.